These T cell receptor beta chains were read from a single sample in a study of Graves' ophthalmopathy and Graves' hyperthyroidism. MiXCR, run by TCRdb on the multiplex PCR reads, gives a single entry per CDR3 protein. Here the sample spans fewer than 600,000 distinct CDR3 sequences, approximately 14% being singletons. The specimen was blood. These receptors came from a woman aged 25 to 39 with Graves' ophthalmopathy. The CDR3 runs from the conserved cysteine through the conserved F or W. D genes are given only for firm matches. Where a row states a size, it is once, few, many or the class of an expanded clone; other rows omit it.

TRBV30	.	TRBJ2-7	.	TGTGCCTGGAGTGTAGGTCTCAGGATCCGGCTTCGGGACACCTCCTCCTACGAGCAGTACTTC	CAWSVGLRIRLRDTSSYEQYF
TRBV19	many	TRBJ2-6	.	TGTGCCAGTAGTATAGTACTGGGGATGGGCCATGGGGCCAACGTCCTGACTTTC	CASSIVLGMGHGANVLTF
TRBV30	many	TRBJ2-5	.	TGTGCCTGGAACAGACGGGAGACCCAGTACTTC	CAWNRRETQYF
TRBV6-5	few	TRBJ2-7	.	TGTGCCAGCAGTTACGCGATAGACTCGATCTACGAGCAGTACTTC	CASSYAIDSIYEQYF
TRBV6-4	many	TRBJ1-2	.	TGTGCCAGCAGTGAAAGGGAAAACTATGGCTACACCTTC	CASSERENYGYTF
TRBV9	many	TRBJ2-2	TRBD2	TGTGCCAGCAGCCCGACTAGCGGAGTCGGCACCGGGGAGCTGTTTTTT	CASSPTSGVGTGELFF
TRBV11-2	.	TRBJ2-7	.	TGTGCCACCTCCCCAGGGTTAGTCTACGAGCAGTACTTC	CATSPGLVYEQYF
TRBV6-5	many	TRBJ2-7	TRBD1	TGTGCCAGCAGTTCCAGGGGGCTACAAGGGCCTCCCTACGAGCAGTACTTC	CASSSRGLQGPPYEQYF
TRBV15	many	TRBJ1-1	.	TGTGCCACCAGCAGCCCCAGCCAGGCTAACCAAGTAAGGGCTTTCTTT	CATSSPSQANQVRAFF
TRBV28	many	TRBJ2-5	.	TGTGCCAGCAGTTTAGGCTGGGGAGGAGAGACCCAGTACTTC	CASSLGWGGETQYF
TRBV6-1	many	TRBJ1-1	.	TGTGCCAGCACCTACGGGGGGCACACTGAAGCTTTCTTT	CASTYGGHTEAFF
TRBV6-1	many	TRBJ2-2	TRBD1	TGTGCCAGCACCCGGGACAGGGGCACCGGGGAGCTGTTTTTT	CASTRDRGTGELFF
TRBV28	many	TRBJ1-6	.	TGTGCCAGCAGTAGCCACACAAATAATTCACCCCTCCACTTT	CASSSHTNNSPLHF